The rows below give T cell receptor beta chains drawn from one sample of a study of cytomegalovirus exposure and HLA in healthy donors. The assay was immunoSEQ multiplex PCR, and TCRdb's table has in-frame clones only and misses some. The sample has nearly 300,000 clones; 75% to 90% are singletons. Sample: PBMCs. The receptors stem from a man aged 35-49 years in good health and CMV-seropositive. Each CDR3 is given with its conserved first and last residue. A D gene is named only where the DNA matches it firmly. Some rows have no size entry. The others give once, few or many, or a class for an expanded clone.

d_gene,j_gene,v_gene,abundance,CDR3aa,CDR3nt
-,TRBJ2-1,TRBV5-1,-,CASSWGGNIFGYNEQFF,TGCGCCAGCAGCTGGGGGGGCAATATTTTCGGCTACAATGAGCAGTTCTTC
-,TRBJ1-5,TRBV19,once,CASSIDLTGYQNQPQHF,TGTGCCAGTAGTATAGATCTAACGGGGTACCAAAATCAGCCCCAGCATTTT
TRBD1,TRBJ1-1,TRBV5-1,-,CASSLQTGGTEAFF,TGCGCCAGCAGCTTGCAAACAGGGGGCACTGAAGCTTTCTTT
-,TRBJ1-1,TRBV28,-,CASSFYTSNTEAFF,TGTGCCAGCAGTTTTTATACATCGAACACTGAAGCTTTCTTT
-,TRBJ2-7,TRBV29-1,once,CSVENQVYEQYF,TGCAGCGTTGAAAATCAGGTATACGAGCAGTACTTC
TRBD1,TRBJ1-1,TRBV7-2,-,CASSLALAGQLEAFF,TGTGCCAGCAGCTTAGCGCTGGCGGGACAGTTAGAAGCTTTCTTT
-,TRBJ2-1,TRBV7-3,-,CASSLIGGRDEQFF,TGTGCCAGCAGCTTAATAGGCGGGCGGGATGAGCAGTTCTTC
TRBD2,TRBJ2-7,TRBV2,-,CASSSASGRLEQYF,TGTGCCAGCAGTTCCGCTAGCGGGAGGCTCGAGCAGTACTTC
TRBD2,TRBJ2-7,TRBV6-5,-,CASTSGRAYEQYF,TGTGCCAGCACTAGCGGGAGGGCCTACGAGCAGTACTTC
TRBD1,TRBJ2-3,TRBV10-3,-,CAIRESDRSTDTQYF,TGTGCCATCAGAGAGTCGGACAGGTCCACAGATACGCAGTATTTT
-,TRBJ1-1,TRBV27,-,CASSSQGVGLNTEAFF,TGTGCCAGCAGTTCACAGGGCGTAGGGTTGAACACTGAAGCTTTCTTT
TRBD2,TRBJ2-5,TRBV28,-,CASSSALSGRGETQYF,TGTGCCAGCAGTTCGGCCCTTAGCGGGAGGGGGGAGACCCAGTACTTC
TRBD2,TRBJ2-1,TRBV7-3,-,CASGGLAEPFLYNEQFF,TGTGCCAGCGGGGGACTAGCGGAGCCGTTTTTATACAATGAGCAGTTCTTC
TRBD2,TRBJ2-7,TRBV5-5,-,CASSRRGTLYEQYF,TGTGCCAGCAGCAGGCGGGGGACCCTATACGAGCAGTACTTC
TRBD2,TRBJ2-1,TRBV7-8,-,CASSHGTSGSAYNEQFF,TGTGCCAGCAGCCACGGGACTAGCGGGAGCGCCTACAATGAGCAGTTCTTC
-,TRBJ2-1,TRBV28,-,CASSLLGGNEQFF,TGTGCCAGCAGTTTGCTAGGGGGAAATGAGCAGTTCTTC
TRBD1,TRBJ2-7,TRBV27,-,CASSFIRDSPYEQYF,TGTGCCAGCAGTTTCATCCGGGACAGCCCCTACGAGCAGTACTTC
TRBD1,TRBJ1-1,TRBV5-1,-,CASSWDSDNTEAFF,TGCGCCAGCAGCTGGGACAGCGATAACACTGAAGCTTTCTTT
TRBD2,TRBJ2-3,TRBV5-1,-,CASSWGAGRAIDTQYF,TGCGCCAGCAGCTGGGGTGCCGGGAGGGCCATAGATACGCAGTATTTT
TRBD1,TRBJ1-2,TRBV7-9,-,CASGGTGNYGYTF,TGTGCCAGTGGGGGGACAGGGAACTATGGCTACACCTTC
TRBD1,TRBJ2-7,TRBV27,-,CASSRTGYSYEQYF,TGTGCCAGCAGTAGGACAGGTTACTCCTACGAGCAGTACTTC
-,TRBJ1-5,TRBV29-1,-,CSVGTGESNQPQHF,TGCAGCGTTGGGACGGGGGAGAGCAATCAGCCCCAGCATTTT
TRBD1,TRBJ2-7,TRBV7-3,-,CASSLSQGDDEQYF,TGTGCCAGCAGCTTATCCCAGGGGGACGACGAGCAGTACTTC
-,TRBJ1-1,TRBV7-3,few,CASSVYRDTEAFF,TGTGCCAGCAGCGTCTACAGGGACACTGAAGCTTTCTTT
-,TRBJ2-1,TRBV6-6,-,CASTGRDFYNEQFF,TGTGCCAGCACCGGCCGGGACTTCTACAATGAGCAGTTCTTC
TRBD2,TRBJ2-5,TRBV2,-,CASSRLAGGQETQYF,TGTGCCAGCAGCCGACTAGCGGGAGGGCAAGAGACCCAGTACTTC
-,TRBJ2-1,TRBV28,-,CASSLTSPGEQFF,TGTGCCAGCAGTCTAACCTCCCCGGGGGAGCAGTTCTTC
TRBD1,TRBJ2-7,TRBV2,-,CASSEGQGIYYEQYF,TGTGCCAGCAGTGAAGGACAGGGGATCTACTACGAGCAGTACTTC
-,TRBJ2-7,TRBV2,-,CASSPVNSPEQYF,TGTGCCAGCAGTCCCGTTAATAGCCCCGAGCAGTACTTC
TRBD1,TRBJ2-3,TRBV6-1,-,CASSEGDRVNTDTQYF,TGTGCCAGCAGTGAAGGGGACAGGGTGAACACAGATACGCAGTATTTT
TRBD2,TRBJ2-7,TRBV4-1,-,CASSQDGGRAYEQYF,TGCGCCAGCAGCCAAGACGGCGGGAGAGCGTACGAGCAGTACTTC
TRBD2,TRBJ2-7,TRBV29-1,once,CSVGLAGGPGYEQYF,TGCAGCGTTGGACTAGCGGGAGGCCCCGGGTACGAGCAGTACTTC
-,TRBJ1-1,TRBV28,-,CASSRNTWDTGTEAFF,TGTGCCAGCAGCCGAAATACTTGGGACACGGGGACTGAAGCTTTCTTT
TRBD2,TRBJ2-3,TRBV6-5,-,CASSRGGQYTDTQYF,TGTGCCAGCAGCCGCGGGGGGCAGTATACAGATACGCAGTATTTT
-,TRBJ2-3,TRBV10-3,-,CAISESSGSTDTQYF,TGTGCCATCAGTGAGTCGAGCGGGAGCACAGATACGCAGTATTTT
-,TRBJ2-2,TRBV4-1,few,CASSRGQGFTGELFF,TGCGCCAGCAGCCGGGGGCAGGGTTTCACCGGGGAGCTGTTTTTT
-,TRBJ1-5,TRBV4-2,-,CASSQGHRVRQPQHF,TGTGCCAGCAGCCAAGGCCACAGGGTGAGGCAGCCCCAGCATTTT
-,TRBJ1-5,TRBV5-1,-,CASRENGLSNQPQHF,TGCGCCAGCAGGGAGAACGGACTTAGCAATCAGCCCCAGCATTTT
-,TRBJ2-3,TRBV5-1,-,CASRDRTSTDTQYF,TGCGCCAGCAGGGACAGAACTAGCACAGATACGCAGTATTTT
-,TRBJ2-3,TRBV14,-,CASSQDLDDTQYF,TGTGCCAGCAGCCAAGATCTAGACGATACGCAGTATTTT
TRBD1,TRBJ1-2,TRBV29-1,once,CSAVRGPNDYGYTF,TGCAGCGCTGTAAGGGGGCCGAATGACTATGGCTACACCTTC
-,TRBJ2-5,TRBV19,-,CASSIDLRSRETQYF,TGTGCCAGTAGTATAGATCTCCGCTCTAGGGAGACCCAGTACTTC
-,TRBJ1-1,TRBV19,once,CASSTSLGALGVYAFF,TGTGCCAGTAGTACCTCATTAGGGGCCCTGGGCGTTTATGCTTTCTTT
-,TRBJ2-7,TRBV7-9,-,CSSSLSTGTGASNEQYF,TGTTCCAGCAGCTTAAGTACTGGAACGGGAGCTTCCAACGAGCAGTACTTC
TRBD1,TRBJ2-6,TRBV19,-,CASSRTGGFGANVLTF,TGTGCCAGTAGCCGGACAGGGGGCTTTGGGGCCAACGTCCTGACTTTC
TRBD1,TRBJ1-1,TRBV7-2,-,CASSWQGASTEAFF,TGTGCCAGCAGCTGGCAGGGGGCGAGCACTGAAGCTTTCTTT
-,TRBJ2-7,TRBV14,-,CASSQGSGPFYEQYF,TGTGCCAGCAGCCAGGGGAGCGGGCCCTTCTACGAGCAGTACTTC
TRBD1,TRBJ2-1,TRBV5-4,-,CASSSGQGAYNEQFF,TGTGCCAGCAGCTCCGGACAGGGGGCCTACAATGAGCAGTTCTTC
-,TRBJ2-5,TRBV2,-,CASSEGSGQETQYF,TGTGCCAGCAGTGAAGGTAGCGGCCAAGAGACCCAGTACTTC
TRBD1,TRBJ2-7,TRBV28,-,CASSLQQGSSYEQYF,TGTGCCAGCAGTTTACAACAGGGGAGCTCCTACGAGCAGTACTTC
-,TRBJ2-6,TRBV19,-,CASSTGGDMSSGANVLTF,TGTGCCAGTAGTACGGGTGGGGACATGAGCTCTGGGGCCAACGTCCTGACTTTC
-,TRBJ2-7,TRBV29-1,once,CSVDYRKESSYEQYF,TGCAGCGTTGATTACCGAAAGGAGTCGTCCTACGAGCAGTACTTC
-,TRBJ2-1,TRBV18,-,CASSLRENEQFF,TGTGCCAGCTCCCTCAGGGAAAATGAGCAGTTCTTC
TRBD1,TRBJ1-5,TRBV28,once,CASSFQGGNQPQHF,TGTGCCAGCAGTTTCCAGGGGGGCAATCAGCCCCAGCATTTT
-,TRBJ2-6,TRBV27,-,CASSPRSGANVLTF,TGTGCCAGCAGTCCCCGCTCTGGGGCCAACGTCCTGACTTTC